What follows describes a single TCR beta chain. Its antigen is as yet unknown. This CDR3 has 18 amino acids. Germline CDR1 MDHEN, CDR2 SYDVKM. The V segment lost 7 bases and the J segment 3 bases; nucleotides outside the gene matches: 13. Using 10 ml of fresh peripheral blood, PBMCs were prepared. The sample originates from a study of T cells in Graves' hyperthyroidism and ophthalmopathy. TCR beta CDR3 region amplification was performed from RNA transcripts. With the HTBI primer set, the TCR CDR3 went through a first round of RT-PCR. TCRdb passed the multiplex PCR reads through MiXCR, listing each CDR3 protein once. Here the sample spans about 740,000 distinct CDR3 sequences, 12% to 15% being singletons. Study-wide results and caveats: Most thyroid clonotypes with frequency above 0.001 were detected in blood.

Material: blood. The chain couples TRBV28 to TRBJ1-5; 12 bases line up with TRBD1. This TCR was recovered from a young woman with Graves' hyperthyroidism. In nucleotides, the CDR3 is TGTGCCAGCACCCCGGGACAGGGGGCCTGGGGGCTCAATCAGCCCCAGCATTTT. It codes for CASTPGQGAWGLNQPQHF.